Below are 30 T cell receptor beta chains sequenced from a single sample in a study of radiotherapy plus CTLA-4 blockade in lung cancer. Only in-frame clones appear in the TCRdb table, and some are missing; sequencing was by immunoSEQ multiplex PCR. Altogether about 32,000 clones are present, around 75% being singletons, with the ten largest covering around 14%. The material sequenced was peripheral blood, taken from a patient treated with radiotherapy plus ipilimumab. These receptors came from a human donor with non-small cell lung cancer that progressed on radiotherapy plus ipilimumab.

V is TRBV6-5 and J is TRBJ2-7, with TRBD1 identical over 9 bases. With 4 bases clipped from V and 2 bases from J, the junction kept 6 bases outside the gene matches. This CDR3 spans 15 amino acids. The germline CDR1 and CDR2 sequences are MNHEY and SVGAGI. CDR3 nucleotides: TGTGCCAGCAGTTTGGGACAGGGTAAAGCCTACGAGCAGTACTTC. Amino acid sequence: CASSLGQGKAYEQYF.

This sequence joins TRBV27 and TRBJ2-7; weak D call: TRBD2 (6 bases). Trimming pared 6 bases from V and 1 base from J, leaving 19 bases between. From germline, CDR1 is MNHEY and CDR2 SMNVEV (reference sequence). The CDR3 has 16 residues. CDR3 residues: CASSPIPGLTSYEQYF. CDR3 nucleotides: TGTGCCAGCAGCCCGATCCCGGGACTGACATCCTACGAGCAGTACTTC.

Only a few counts were recorded for this clone. The V gene is TRBV5-4, the J gene TRBJ2-5; no firm D call. V dropped 6 bases and J dropped 0 bases, with 12 bases sitting between them. Germline values: CDR1 SGHNT, CDR2 YYREEE (reference sequence). This CDR3 has 14 residues. CDR3 nucleotides: TGTGCCAGCACGGCGCCCGGAGACCAAGAGACCCAGTACTTC. This gives the protein CASTAPGDQETQYF.

V is TRBV25-1 and J is TRBJ1-3; TRBD1 is a possible D gene (5 bases). The CDR3 length is 16 residues. V lost 2 bases and J 0 bases, leaving 11 bases between the germline ends. Per germline, CDR1 MGHDK and CDR2 SYGVNS. The CDR3 DNA reads TGTGCCAGCAGTGAACCGGGACGGTCCTCTGGAAACACCATATATTTT. Amino acids: CASSEPGRSSGNTIYF.

The rearrangement joins TRBV6-6 to TRBJ2-2; tentative D call: TRBD1 (6 bases). CDR3 length: 15 residues. Deletions cut 0 bases from V and 7 bases from J, with 12 bases between. Germline V gene lookup returns CDR1 MNHNY and CDR2 SVGAGI (reference sequence). CDR3 region: CASSYSNRVGGELFF. The CDR3 nucleotides read TGTGCCAGCAGTTACTCGAACAGGGTCGGCGGGGAGCTGTTTTTT.

In DNA form, the CDR3 reads TGTGCCTGGAGTCCCATTGGACAGGGCGGCACCGGGGAGCTGTTTTTT. This gives the protein CAWSPIGQGGTGELFF. This chain joins TRBV30 and TRBJ2-2, with 8 bases aligning to TRBD1. V lost 2 bases, J lost 4 bases, and 9 bases stayed unmatched. Germline V CDR1 and CDR2: GTSNPN, SVGIG (reference sequence). The CDR3 contains 16 residues.

The chain is built from TRBV7-3 and TRBJ2-1; 8 positions agree with TRBD2. The CDR3 runs to 15 residues. The germline CDR1 and CDR2 sequences are SGHTA and FQGTGA. The J segment lost 6 bases and the V segment lost 5 bases, leaving 9 bases of the junction unmatched. The CDR3 DNA reads TGTGCCAGCAGCCCCCGGGTAGCGGGGTTCAATGAGCAGTTCTTC. Protein sequence: CASSPRVAGFNEQFF. Full variable domain (rest looked up from reference TRBV7-3 and TRBJ2-1): GAGVSQTPSNKVTEKGKYVELRCDPISGHTALYWYRQSLGQGPEFLIYFQGTGAADDSGLPNDRFFAVRPEGSVSTLKIQRTERGDSAVYLCASSPRVAGFNEQFFGPGTRLTVL.

The CDR3 protein is CASSLVLGREQYF. The CDR3 DNA reads as TGTGCCAGCAGCCTTGTCCTCGGTCGGGAGCAGTACTTC. V and J are TRBV11-2 and TRBJ2-7; D uncertain. Germline values: CDR1 SGHAT, CDR2 FQNNGV. This CDR3 has 13 amino acids. Trimming removed 5 bases from V and 7 bases from J, with 15 bases in between.

This clone was seen only once. This chain joins TRBV6-1 and TRBJ1-4; D gene uncertain. V was trimmed by 4 bases and J by 0 bases, leaving 9 bases between them. The CDR3 length is 15 residues. Looked up from germline, CDR1 is MNHNS and CDR2 is SASEGT. The CDR3 region is CASSVQLTTNEKLFF. CDR3 coding DNA: TGTGCCAGCAGTGTCCAACTTACAACTAATGAAAAACTGTTTTTT.

CDR3 region: CASRGLAGVNIQYF. CDR3 sequence (DNA): TGTGCCAGCAGGGGACTAGCGGGAGTAAACATTCAGTACTTC. The chain links TRBV2 to TRBJ2-4; 14 bases are shared with TRBD2. Germline CDR1 SNHLY, CDR2 FYNNEI. Germline trimming cut 6 bases from V and 6 bases from J; bases unmatched to any gene: 1. The CDR3 length is 14 residues.

The rearrangement links TRBV10-3 to TRBJ2-3; D ambiguous. The CDR3 totals 14 residues. V lost 3 bases and J lost 0, with 7 bases in between. Germline assignment: CDR1 ENHRY and CDR2 SYGVKD. Here the CDR3 DNA reads TGTGCCATCAGTGAAAGTCCTAGCACAGATACGCAGTATTTT. Protein product: CAISESPSTDTQYF.

V gene TRBV6-5 combines with J gene TRBJ1-1; D possibly corresponds to TRBD1 (5 bases). This CDR3 is built from 14 residues. Per the germline V gene, CDR1 is MNHEY and CDR2 is SVGAGI. V was cut by 5 bases and J by 2 bases, with 12 bases left in between. This CDR3 is CASSPGGENTEAFF. CDR3 nucleotides: TGTGCCAGCAGTCCCGGAGGGGAAAACACTGAAGCTTTCTTT.

The chain joins TRBV6-6 to TRBJ2-5, with D hard to call. Trimming took 2 bases from V and 4 from J, leaving 2 bases between them. Germline V CDR1 and CDR2: MNHNY, SVGAGI (reference sequence). This CDR3 is built from 11 residues. The CDR3 nucleotides are TGTGCCAGCAGTTACCTAGAGACCCAGTACTTC. Translated: CASSYLETQYF.

This clone was counted only a few times. The chain recombines TRBV4-1 with TRBJ1-1; a possible D gene is TRBD1 (5 bases). The CDR3 is made up of 13 amino acids. Looked up from germline, CDR1 is MGHRA and CDR2 is YSYEKL. V lost 1 base to trimming and J lost 10 bases, with 13 bases between them. CDR3 sequence reads: CASSQGVGEAAFF. The CDR3 coding sequence is TGCGCCAGCAGCCAAGGAGTGGGGGAGGCAGCTTTCTTT.

The chain carries TRBV6-1 and TRBJ1-2; 11 bases are a match to TRBD1. In germline, CDR1 is MNHNS, CDR2 SASEGT. This CDR3 is 16 amino acids long. The V and J ends lost 3 bases and 4 bases, in that order; junction bases with no gene match: 7. CDR3 bases: TGTGCCAGCAGTGATCAATACGGACAGGGGGCCTATGGCTACACCTTC. Its protein product is CASSDQYGQGAYGYTF.

The chain employs TRBV7-9 and TRBJ2-1, with 8 bases that match TRBD1. The CDR3 contains 15 residues. V shed 5 bases and J 8 bases; nucleotides not matched to a gene: 11. The germline CDR1 and CDR2 sequences are SEHNR and FQNEAQ (reference sequence). CDR3 protein: CASSPARTGFDEQFF. The CDR3 bases are TGTGCCAGCAGCCCAGCACGGACAGGGTTCGATGAGCAGTTCTTC.

This clone showed up just a few times. The CDR3 region is CASSLKREISYNEQFF. Here the CDR3 DNA reads TGTGCCAGCAGCCTCAAGCGGGAGATCTCCTACAATGAGCAGTTCTTC. The rearrangement links TRBV5-4 to TRBJ2-1, with 8 bases fitting TRBD2. The CDR3 runs 16 residues. CDR1 and CDR2 from the germline V gene are SGHNT and YYREEE (reference sequence). Trimming at V came to 4 bases and at J to 0 bases, leaving 6 bases not matched to a gene.

The rearrangement links TRBV28 to TRBJ1-2; tentatively, D is TRBD1 (6 bases). Trimming pared 2 bases from V and 6 bases from J, leaving 13 bases between. Germline loops: CDR1 MDHEN, CDR2 SYDVKM. The length of the CDR3 is 14 residues. For the CDR3, the DNA is TGTGCCAGCAGTTTAAGGGGCAGGGGAGATGGCTACACCTTC. Translation gives CASSLRGRGDGYTF.

V usage is TRBV5-1 and J usage is TRBJ2-5; D is ambiguous. The germline V gene encodes CDR1 SGHRS and CDR2 YFSETQ. The length of the CDR3 is 15 residues. Between the trimmed V and J ends, which lost 0 bases and 3 bases, there was a span of 12 bases. CDR3 in amino acids: CASSLEVAVKETQYF. CDR3 nucleotide sequence: TGCGCCAGCAGCTTGGAGGTGGCAGTCAAAGAGACCCAGTACTTC.

This sequence joins TRBV19 and TRBJ1-5; D is ambiguous. CDR1 and CDR2 (germline): LNHDA, SQIVND (reference sequence). This CDR3 has 15 residues. V was trimmed by 3 bases and J by 10 bases, leaving 19 bases between them. This CDR3 reads CASSISGSDGPPQHF. CDR3 in DNA: TGTGCCAGTAGTATCTCGGGGAGTGACGGTCCACCCCAGCATTTT.

This chain connects TRBV6-5 to TRBJ2-7, with a tentative D call TRBD1 (5 bases). The germline V gene has CDR1 MNHEY and CDR2 SVGAGI. The CDR3 runs 13 residues. The V gene lost 2 bases and the J gene lost 2 bases, with 7 bases spanning the gap. The CDR3 here is CASSYGAAYEQYF. As DNA, the CDR3 is TGTGCCAGCAGTTACGGGGCAGCCTACGAGCAGTACTTC.

This clone was observed a few times. The CDR3 region has the DNA TGTGCCAGCAGCTTTGGGACGAACACCGGGGAGCTGTTTTTT. As protein: CASSFGTNTGELFF. The chain combines TRBV11-2 with TRBJ2-2; D ambiguous. Germline V gene sequence: CDR1 SGHAT, CDR2 FQNNGV. The CDR3 extends over 14 amino acids. V was trimmed by 3 bases and J by 0 bases, leaving 5 bases between them.

The chain combines TRBV30 with TRBJ1-1, with D uncertain. Germline CDR1 GTSNPN, CDR2 SVGIG (reference sequence). Trimming removed 2 bases from V and 6 bases from J, with 10 bases in between. This CDR3 comprises 12 residues. The CDR3 sequence is CAWSYGRAEAFF. DNA for the CDR3: TGTGCCTGGAGTTATGGTAGAGCTGAAGCTTTCTTT.

This chain connects TRBV29-1 to TRBJ2-1; 7 bases agree with TRBD2. The CDR3 is 17 residues long. The ends lost 1 base at V and 1 base at J; junction bases unmatched: 10. Germline V gives CDR1 SQVTM, CDR2 ANQGSEA. As DNA, the CDR3 is TGCAGCGTTGAAGTGGGTACAACTAGCGAGTCCTACAATGAGCAGTTCTTC. This codes for CSVEVGTTSESYNEQFF.

This clone showed up just a few times. This sequence joins TRBV4-2 and TRBJ2-1, with 12 bases aligning to TRBD2. V lost 0 bases, J lost 7 bases, and 7 bases stayed unmatched. Germline CDR1 LGHNA, CDR2 YNFKEQ. The CDR3 spans 17 residues. CDR3 sequence reads: CASSQDPLAGGSNEQFF. CDR3 in DNA: TGTGCCAGCAGCCAAGATCCCCTAGCGGGAGGGTCAAATGAGCAGTTCTTC.

V is TRBV6-1 and J is TRBJ1-5; D ambiguous. Trimming stripped 5 bases from V and 4 bases from J, with 12 bases between. CDR1 is MNHNS, CDR2 SASEGT, per germline. The CDR3 totals 14 residues. Here the CDR3 reads CASSRVYQNQPQHF. The CDR3, as DNA: TGTGCCAGCAGTCGAGTATATCAAAATCAGCCCCAGCATTTT.

The rearrangement links TRBV27 to TRBJ1-2; 10 bases fit TRBD1. Germline V gene lookup returns CDR1 MNHEY and CDR2 SMNVEV (reference sequence). This CDR3 comprises 15 residues. Trimming cost V 3 bases and J 3 bases; bases outside gene matches: 4. The CDR3 loop reads CASSLDGTGDYGYTF. CDR3 DNA sequence: TGTGCCAGCAGTTTGGACGGGACAGGGGACTATGGCTACACCTTC.

V and J are TRBV6-1 and TRBJ2-3; the D is unclear. The CDR3 extends over 14 amino acids. Trimming removed 2 bases from V and 6 bases from J, with 12 bases in between. CDR1 is MNHNS and CDR2 is SASEGT in the germline V gene. CDR3 residues: CASSERPGYDTQYF. The DNA for the CDR3 is TGTGCCAGCAGTGAAAGGCCCGGATACGATACGCAGTATTTT.

The chain carries TRBV7-2 and TRBJ2-2, with D perhaps matching TRBD1 (5 bases). V was clipped by 5 bases and J by 1 base, with 8 bases between them. This CDR3 spans 14 amino acids. The germline gives CDR1 SGHTA, CDR2 FQGNSA. This chain's CDR3 is CASSRDRNTGELFF. The DNA for the CDR3 is TGTGCCAGCAGCCGCGACAGGAACACCGGGGAGCTGTTTTTT.

The chain is built from TRBV30 and TRBJ2-7, with TRBD1 matching 9 bases. J was trimmed by 1 base and V by 2 bases; bases with no gene match: 3. The CDR3 runs 14 residues. In germline, CDR1 is GTSNPN, CDR2 SVGIG (reference sequence). DNA for the CDR3: TGTGCCTGGAGTCCCGGACAGGGGTCCTACGAGCAGTACTTC. It specifies CAWSPGQGSYEQYF.